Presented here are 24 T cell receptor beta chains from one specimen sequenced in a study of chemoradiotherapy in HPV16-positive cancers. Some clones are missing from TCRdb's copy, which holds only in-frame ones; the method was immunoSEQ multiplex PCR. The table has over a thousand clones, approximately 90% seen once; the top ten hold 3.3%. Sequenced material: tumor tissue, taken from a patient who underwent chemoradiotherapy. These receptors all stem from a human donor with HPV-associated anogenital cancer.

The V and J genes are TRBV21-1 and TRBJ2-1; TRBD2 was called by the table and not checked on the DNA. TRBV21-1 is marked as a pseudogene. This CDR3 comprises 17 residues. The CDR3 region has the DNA TGTGCCAGCAGGGCAAAGCTAGCACACCATTCCGACAATGAGCAGTTCTTC. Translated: CASRAKLAHHSDNEQFF.

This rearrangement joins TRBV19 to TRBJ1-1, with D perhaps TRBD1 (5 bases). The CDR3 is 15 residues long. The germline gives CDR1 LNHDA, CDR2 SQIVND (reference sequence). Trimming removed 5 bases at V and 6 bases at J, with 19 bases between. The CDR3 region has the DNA TGTGCCAGTAGTGCTACTCAGGGTATTGCATCTGAAGCTTTCTTT. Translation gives CASSATQGIASEAFF.

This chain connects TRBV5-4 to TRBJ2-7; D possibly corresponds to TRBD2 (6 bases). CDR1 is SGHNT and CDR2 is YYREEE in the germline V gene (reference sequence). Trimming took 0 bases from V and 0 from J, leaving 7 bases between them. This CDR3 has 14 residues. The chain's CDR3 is CASSLGGVSYEQYF. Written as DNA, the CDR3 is TGTGCCAGCAGCTTGGGCGGGGTCTCCTACGAGCAGTACTTC.

The CDR3 region is CASSVTDRVLVNEQFF. CDR3 DNA: TGTGCCAGCAGCGTAACCGACAGGGTATTAGTGAATGAGCAGTTCTTC. The V gene is TRBV9, the J gene TRBJ2-1; the match to TRBD1 covers 7 bases. The CDR3 runs to 16 residues. Germline CDR1 SGDLS, CDR2 YYNGEE. Trimming removed 1 base from V and 7 bases from J; junction bases left unmatched: 11.

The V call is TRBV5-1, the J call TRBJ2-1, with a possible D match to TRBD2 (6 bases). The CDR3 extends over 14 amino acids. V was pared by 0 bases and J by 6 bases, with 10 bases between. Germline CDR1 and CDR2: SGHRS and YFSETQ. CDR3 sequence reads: CASSLGLGLNEQFF. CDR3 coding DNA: TGCGCCAGCAGCTTGGGACTAGGACTCAATGAGCAGTTCTTC.

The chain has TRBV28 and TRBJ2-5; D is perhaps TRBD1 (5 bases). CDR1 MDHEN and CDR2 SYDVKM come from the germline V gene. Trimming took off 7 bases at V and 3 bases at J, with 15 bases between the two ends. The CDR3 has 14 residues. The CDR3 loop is CASTDRTSEETQYF. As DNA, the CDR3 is TGTGCCAGCACCGACAGAACTTCTGAAGAGACCCAGTACTTC.

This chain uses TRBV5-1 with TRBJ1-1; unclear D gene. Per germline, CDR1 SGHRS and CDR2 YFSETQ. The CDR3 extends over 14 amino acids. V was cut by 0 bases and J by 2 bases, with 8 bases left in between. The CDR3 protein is CASSLGGANTEAFF. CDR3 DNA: TGCGCCAGCAGCTTGGGGGGTGCAAACACTGAAGCTTTCTTT.

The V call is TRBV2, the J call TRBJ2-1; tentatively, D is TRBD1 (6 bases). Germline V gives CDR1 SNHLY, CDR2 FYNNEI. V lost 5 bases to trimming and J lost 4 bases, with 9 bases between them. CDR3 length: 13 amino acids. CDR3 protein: CASSITGYNEQFF. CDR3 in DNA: TGTGCCAGCAGTATCACAGGGTACAATGAGCAGTTCTTC.

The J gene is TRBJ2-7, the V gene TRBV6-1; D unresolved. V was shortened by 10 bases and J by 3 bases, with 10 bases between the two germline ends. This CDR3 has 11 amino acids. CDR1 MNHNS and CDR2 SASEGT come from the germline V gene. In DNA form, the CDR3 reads TGTGCCATCAAGGACCTCTACGAGCAGTACTTC. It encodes CAIKDLYEQYF.

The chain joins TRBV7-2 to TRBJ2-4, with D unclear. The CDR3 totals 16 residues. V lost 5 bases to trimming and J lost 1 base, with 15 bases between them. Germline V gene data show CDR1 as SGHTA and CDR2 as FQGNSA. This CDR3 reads CASSPEASGAKNIQYF. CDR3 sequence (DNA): TGTGCCAGCAGCCCTGAAGCCTCTGGCGCCAAAAACATTCAGTACTTC.

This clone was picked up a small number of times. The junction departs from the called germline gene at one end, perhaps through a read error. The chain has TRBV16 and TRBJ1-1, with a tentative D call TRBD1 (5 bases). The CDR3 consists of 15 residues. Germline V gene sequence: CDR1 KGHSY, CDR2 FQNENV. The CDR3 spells CASSESGQMNTEAFF. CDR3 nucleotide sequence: TGTGCCAGCAGCGAATCGGGGCAGATGAACACTGAAGCTTTCTTT. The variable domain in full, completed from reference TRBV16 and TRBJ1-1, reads GEEVAQTPKHLVRGEGQKAKLYCAPIKGHSYVFWYQQVLKNEFKFLISFQNENVFDETGMPKERFSAKCLPNSPCSLEIQATKLEDSAVYFCASSESGQMNTEAFFGQGTRLTVV.

CDR3 nucleotide sequence: TGTGCCAGTAGTCTCCGGACAGATCAAAATGAAAAACTGTTTTTT. As protein: CASSLRTDQNEKLFF. J is TRBJ1-4 and V is TRBV19, with a weak D call TRBD1 (6 bases). V shed 5 bases and J shed 5 bases, with 15 bases lying between them. Germline values: CDR1 LNHDA, CDR2 SQIVND (reference sequence). This CDR3 has 15 amino acids.

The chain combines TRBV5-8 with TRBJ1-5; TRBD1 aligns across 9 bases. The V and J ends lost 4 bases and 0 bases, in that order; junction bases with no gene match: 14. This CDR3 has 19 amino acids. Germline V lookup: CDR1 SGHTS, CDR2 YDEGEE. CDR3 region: CASSHNPGTGFNSNQPQHF. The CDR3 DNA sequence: TGTGCCAGCAGCCATAATCCCGGGACAGGGTTCAATAGCAATCAGCCCCAGCATTTT.

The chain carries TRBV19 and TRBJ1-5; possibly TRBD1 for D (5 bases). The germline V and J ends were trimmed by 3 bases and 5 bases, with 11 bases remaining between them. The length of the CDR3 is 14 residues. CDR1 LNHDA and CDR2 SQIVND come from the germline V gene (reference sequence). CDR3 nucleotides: TGTGCCAGTAGTATGGGGGGACGGCATCAGCCCCAGCATTTT. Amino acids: CASSMGGRHQPQHF.

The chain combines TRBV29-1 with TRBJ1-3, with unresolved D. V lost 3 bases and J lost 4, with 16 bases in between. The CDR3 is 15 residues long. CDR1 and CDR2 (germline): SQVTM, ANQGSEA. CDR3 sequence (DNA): TGCAGCGTTGAGCCTCCCTTCTCGAAAGGAAACACCATATATTTT. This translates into CSVEPPFSKGNTIYF.

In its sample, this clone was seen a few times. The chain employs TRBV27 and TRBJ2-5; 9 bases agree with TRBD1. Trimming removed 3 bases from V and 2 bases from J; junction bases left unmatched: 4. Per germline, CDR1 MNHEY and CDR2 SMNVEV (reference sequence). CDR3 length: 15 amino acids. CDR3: CASSLGQGVQETQYF. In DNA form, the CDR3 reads TGTGCCAGCAGTTTGGGACAGGGAGTACAAGAGACCCAGTACTTC.

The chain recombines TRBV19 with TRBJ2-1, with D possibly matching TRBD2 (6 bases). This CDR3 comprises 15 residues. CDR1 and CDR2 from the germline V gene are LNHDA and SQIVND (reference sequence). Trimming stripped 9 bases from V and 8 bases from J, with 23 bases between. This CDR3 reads CASKLPGLRMDEQFF. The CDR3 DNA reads TGTGCCAGCAAACTCCCGGGACTTCGGATGGATGAGCAGTTCTTC.

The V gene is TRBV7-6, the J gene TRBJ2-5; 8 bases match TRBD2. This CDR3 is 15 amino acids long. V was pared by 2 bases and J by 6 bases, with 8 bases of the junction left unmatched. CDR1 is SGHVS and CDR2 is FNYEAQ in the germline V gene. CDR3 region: CASSLRGGGSQTQYF. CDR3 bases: TGTGCCAGCAGCTTACGGGGGGGAGGGTCACAGACCCAGTACTTC.

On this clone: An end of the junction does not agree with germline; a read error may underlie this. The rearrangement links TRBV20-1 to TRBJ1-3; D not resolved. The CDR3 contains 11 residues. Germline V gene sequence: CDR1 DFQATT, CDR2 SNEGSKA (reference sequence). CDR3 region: CKLLSGNTIYF. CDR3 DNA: TGTAAACTGCTCTCTGGAAACACCATATATTTT.

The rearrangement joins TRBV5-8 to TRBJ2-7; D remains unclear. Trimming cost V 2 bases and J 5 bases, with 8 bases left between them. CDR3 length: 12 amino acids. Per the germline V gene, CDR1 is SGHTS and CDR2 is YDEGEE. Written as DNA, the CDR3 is TGTGCCAGCAGCTTACTGGACGACGAGCAGTACTTC. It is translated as CASSLLDDEQYF.

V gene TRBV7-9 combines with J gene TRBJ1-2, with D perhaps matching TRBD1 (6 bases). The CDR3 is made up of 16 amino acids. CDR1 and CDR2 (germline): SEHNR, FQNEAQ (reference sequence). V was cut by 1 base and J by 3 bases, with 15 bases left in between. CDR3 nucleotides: TGTGCCAGCAGCTTAGACCAGGACAGAGGGGACTATGGCTACACCTTC. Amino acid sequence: CASSLDQDRGDYGYTF.

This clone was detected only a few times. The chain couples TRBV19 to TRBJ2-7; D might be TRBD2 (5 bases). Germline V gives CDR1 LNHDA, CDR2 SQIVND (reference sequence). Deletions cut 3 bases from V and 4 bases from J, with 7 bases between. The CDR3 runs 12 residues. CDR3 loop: CASSIAGYEQYF. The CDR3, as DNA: TGTGCCAGTAGTATTGCGGGTTACGAGCAGTACTTC.

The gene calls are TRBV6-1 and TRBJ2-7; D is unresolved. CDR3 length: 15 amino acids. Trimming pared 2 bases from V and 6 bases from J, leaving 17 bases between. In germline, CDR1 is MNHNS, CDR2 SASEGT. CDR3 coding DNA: TGTGCCAGCAGTGAATTCCCCTCGGGTAGGGCCGAGCAGTACTTC. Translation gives CASSEFPSGRAEQYF.

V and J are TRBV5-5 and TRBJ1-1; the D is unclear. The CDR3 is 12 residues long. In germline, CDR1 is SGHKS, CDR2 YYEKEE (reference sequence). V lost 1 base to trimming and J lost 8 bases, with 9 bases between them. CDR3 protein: CASSLFGGEAFF. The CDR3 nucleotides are TGTGCCAGCAGCTTGTTCGGAGGAGAAGCTTTCTTT.